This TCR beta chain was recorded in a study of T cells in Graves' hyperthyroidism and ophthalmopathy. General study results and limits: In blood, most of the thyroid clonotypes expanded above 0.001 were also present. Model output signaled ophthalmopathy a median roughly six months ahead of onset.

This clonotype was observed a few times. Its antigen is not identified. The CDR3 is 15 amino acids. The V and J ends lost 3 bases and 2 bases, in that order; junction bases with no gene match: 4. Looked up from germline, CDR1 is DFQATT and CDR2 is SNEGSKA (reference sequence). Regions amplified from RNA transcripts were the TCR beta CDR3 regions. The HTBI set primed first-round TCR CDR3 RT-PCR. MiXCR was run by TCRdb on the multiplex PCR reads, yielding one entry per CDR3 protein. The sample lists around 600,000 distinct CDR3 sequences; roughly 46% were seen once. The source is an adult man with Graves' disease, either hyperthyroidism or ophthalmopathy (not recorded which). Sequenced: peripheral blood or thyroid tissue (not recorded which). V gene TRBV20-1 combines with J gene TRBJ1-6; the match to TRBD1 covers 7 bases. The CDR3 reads CSARETGAYNSPLHF. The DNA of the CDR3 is TGCAGTGCTAGGGAAACAGGGGCCTATAATTCACCCCTCCACTTT.